The rows below give T cell receptor beta chains drawn from one sample of a study of shared clonotypes between healthy human individuals. Produced via immunoSEQ multiplex PCR; TCRdb's table is partial and in-frame only. The profile covers around 980,000 clones, with around three quarters appearing a single time and 0.6% to 0.7% taken by the ten largest. The sequencing input was memory CD4+ T cells from PBMCs. All receptors come from a young man in good health. Some clones in this sample may be carry-over from other donors' samples. CDR3s include the opening cysteine and the closing phenylalanine or tryptophan. D genes are given only for firm matches. A row's size may be missing; if present it is once, few, many or a size class.

d_call j_call clone_size v_call cdr3_nt cdr3_aa
TRBD1 TRBJ1-6 - TRBV6-5 TGTGCCAGCAGTCCTCCGGGACAGAACCCTTTAGCCCTCCACTTT CASSPPGQNPLALHF
TRBD1 TRBJ1-2 - TRBV10-3 TGTGCCATCAGCCAGGGGGAGAACTATGGCTACACCTTC CAISQGENYGYTF
TRBD2 TRBJ2-2 - TRBV2 TGTGCCAGCAGGTCACTAGCGGCGAACACCGGGGAGCTGTTTTTT CASRSLAANTGELFF
- TRBJ2-5 - TRBV7-6 TGTGCCAGCAGCCAAGAGACCCAGTACTTC CASSQETQYF
TRBD1 TRBJ2-7 - TRBV7-2 TGTGCCAGCAGCCAACAGACAGGGGGGTACGAGCAGTACTTC CASSQQTGGYEQYF
- TRBJ1-1 - TRBV19 TGTGCCAGTACCCTCACCGACAGCGCGGGGGCTTTCTTT CASTLTDSAGAFF
- TRBJ1-5 - TRBV6-1 TGTGCCAGCAGTGCAATAGATAGCAATCAGCCCCAGCATTTT CASSAIDSNQPQHF
- TRBJ1-4 - TRBV19 TGTGCCAGTAGTATTCCTCCCGGTGGGGCTAATGAAAAACTGTTTTTT CASSIPPGGANEKLFF
- TRBJ2-2 - TRBV5-6 TGTGCCAGCAGCTTGTCTACGGCAACCCTTACCGGGGAGCTGTTTTTT CASSLSTATLTGELFF
TRBD2 TRBJ2-7 many TRBV5-6 TGTGCCAGCAGCTTGGGAAGGACTAGCGGGATGTACTTC CASSLGRTSGMYF
- TRBJ2-5 - TRBV7-9 TGTGCCAGCTATGGTCCCAGCAGGGAGACCCAGTACTTC CASYGPSRETQYF
- TRBJ2-2 - TRBV7-2 TGTGCCAGCAGCTTAGGTCTAGCTGAGTCCGGGGAGCTGTTTTTT CASSLGLAESGELFF
- TRBJ1-2 - TRBV19 TGTGCCAGTAGTTCTTTATCGGGCTATGGCTACACCTTC CASSSLSGYGYTF
- TRBJ1-1 - TRBV7-3 TGTGCCAGCAGCTCCGCAGGGGTCCACACTGAAGCTTTCTTT CASSSAGVHTEAFF
TRBD1 TRBJ2-7 - TRBV5-4 TGTGCCAGCAGCTTGGCGCCGGGGCAGGGGGCGGACGAGCAGTACTTC CASSLAPGQGADEQYF
- TRBJ2-2 - TRBV18 TGTGCCAGCTCACTCCCAGGGACCGGTACCGGGGAGCTGTTTTTT CASSLPGTGTGELFF
- TRBJ2-7 - TRBV7-2 TGTGCCAGCAGCTCACACCGCTACGAGCAGTACTTC CASSSHRYEQYF
TRBD1 TRBJ2-7 - TRBV6-5 TGTGCCAGCAGTTACGGGACAGGGGACCCCTACGAGCAGTACTTC CASSYGTGDPYEQYF
- TRBJ2-1 - TRBV30 TGTGCCTGGAGTGTAGGCACTTTCTACAATGAGCAGTTCTTC CAWSVGTFYNEQFF
- TRBJ1-1 - TRBV6-6 TGTGCCAGCAGCCAAATGAGCGTCCCCACCGCCCAAGCTTTCTTT CASSQMSVPTAQAFF
- TRBJ2-1 once TRBV4-1 TGCGCCAGCAGCCAAGAACCCTACAATGAGCAGTTCTTC CASSQEPYNEQFF
- TRBJ2-2 - TRBV28 TGTGCCAGCAGTGCCGGGACCTACACCGGGGAGCTGTTTTTT CASSAGTYTGELFF
- TRBJ2-1 - TRBV27 TGTGCCAGCAGTTTAGCCAGATGGTCGGAGCAGTTCTTC CASSLARWSEQFF
TRBD2 TRBJ2-3 once TRBV11-3 TGTGCCAGCAGCGGCGGGAGGGTCACAGATACGCAGTATTTT CASSGGRVTDTQYF
- TRBJ2-1 - TRBV9 TGTGCCAGCAGACCAAGGGACCGTCACAATGAGCAGTTCTTC CASRPRDRHNEQFF
- TRBJ1-2 - TRBV28 TGTGCCAGCAGTTTAGCCGACAACTATGGCTACACCTTC CASSLADNYGYTF
- TRBJ1-2 - TRBV7-9 TGTGCCAGCAGCTTTGAGGGGGTGTTCGGTGGCTACACCTTC CASSFEGVFGGYTF
TRBD2 TRBJ2-5 - TRBV7-2 TGTGCCAGCAGCTTTGGGCTAGCGGGAGGTTCCCCTGAGACCCAGTACTTC CASSFGLAGGSPETQYF
TRBD1 TRBJ2-3 - TRBV5-1 TGCGCCAGCAGCAAGGGACAGGGGGCAGATACGCAGTATTTT CASSKGQGADTQYF
TRBD2 TRBJ2-5 - TRBV19 TGTGCCAGTAGACTAGCGGGAGCAGAAGAGACCCAGTACTTC CASRLAGAEETQYF
TRBD1 TRBJ2-7 - TRBV5-4 TGTGCCAGCGGGGACAGTTCCTACGAGCAGTACTTC CASGDSSYEQYF
TRBD2 TRBJ2-7 - TRBV7-2 TGTGCCAGCAGGTCGGGACTAGCGGGGTCCTACGAGCAGTACTTC CASRSGLAGSYEQYF
TRBD1 TRBJ1-1 - TRBV29-1 TGCAGCGTTGGTAACAGGGGGAACACTGAAGCTTTCTTT CSVGNRGNTEAFF
TRBD1 TRBJ1-1 - TRBV30 TGTGCCTGCCAGGGACAGCCCACTGAAGCTTTCTTT CACQGQPTEAFF
- TRBJ1-2 - TRBV5-4 TGTGCCAGCAGCCGTGCTGGAGCCTATGGCTACACCTTC CASSRAGAYGYTF
- TRBJ2-5 - TRBV7-9 TGTGCCAGCAGCTTTTCACGAAGCGAGACCCAGTACTTC CASSFSRSETQYF
- TRBJ2-2 - TRBV27 TGTGCCAGCAGTTTAGTTCGGGGGAACACCGGGGAGCTGTTTTTT CASSLVRGNTGELFF
- TRBJ2-5 once TRBV11-2 TGTGCCAGCAGCTTGAGCGGAAGGTTCGAGACCCAGTACTTC CASSLSGRFETQYF
TRBD1 TRBJ1-5 - TRBV7-8 TGTGCCAGCAGCTTCGGGGACAGGGGAAGACCCCAGCATTTT CASSFGDRGRPQHF
- TRBJ1-5 once TRBV6-5 TGTGCCAGCAGAAGCGACGGTAGGGAAGGGCCCCAGCATTTT CASRSDGREGPQHF
- TRBJ2-1 - TRBV25-1 TGTGCCAGCAGTGGGGGGACACCCGCGGTTTACAATGGGCAGTTCTTC CASSGGTPAVYNGQFF
- TRBJ1-4 - TRBV29-1 TGCAGCGTTGGACAGCGAAATGAAAAACTGTTTTTT CSVGQRNEKLFF
- TRBJ2-4 few TRBV25-1 TGTGCCAGCAGTGAGACCGGGGTAGCCAAAAACATTCAGTACTTC CASSETGVAKNIQYF
TRBD2 TRBJ2-5 - TRBV7-3 TGTGCCAGCAGCCCGGGACTAGCGGGAGCTCGGGAGACCCAGTACTTC CASSPGLAGARETQYF
- TRBJ2-7 once TRBV28 TGTGCCAGCGGGACGGGGCCTCGCGAGCAGTACTTC CASGTGPREQYF
TRBD1 TRBJ2-2 - TRBV28 TGTGCCAGCAGTTCCCAAAGGACAGGCGGATCCGGGGAGCTGTTTTTT CASSSQRTGGSGELFF
- TRBJ2-3 - TRBV7-9 TGTGCCAGCTACCTCTCAACAACAGATACGCAGTATTTT CASYLSTTDTQYF